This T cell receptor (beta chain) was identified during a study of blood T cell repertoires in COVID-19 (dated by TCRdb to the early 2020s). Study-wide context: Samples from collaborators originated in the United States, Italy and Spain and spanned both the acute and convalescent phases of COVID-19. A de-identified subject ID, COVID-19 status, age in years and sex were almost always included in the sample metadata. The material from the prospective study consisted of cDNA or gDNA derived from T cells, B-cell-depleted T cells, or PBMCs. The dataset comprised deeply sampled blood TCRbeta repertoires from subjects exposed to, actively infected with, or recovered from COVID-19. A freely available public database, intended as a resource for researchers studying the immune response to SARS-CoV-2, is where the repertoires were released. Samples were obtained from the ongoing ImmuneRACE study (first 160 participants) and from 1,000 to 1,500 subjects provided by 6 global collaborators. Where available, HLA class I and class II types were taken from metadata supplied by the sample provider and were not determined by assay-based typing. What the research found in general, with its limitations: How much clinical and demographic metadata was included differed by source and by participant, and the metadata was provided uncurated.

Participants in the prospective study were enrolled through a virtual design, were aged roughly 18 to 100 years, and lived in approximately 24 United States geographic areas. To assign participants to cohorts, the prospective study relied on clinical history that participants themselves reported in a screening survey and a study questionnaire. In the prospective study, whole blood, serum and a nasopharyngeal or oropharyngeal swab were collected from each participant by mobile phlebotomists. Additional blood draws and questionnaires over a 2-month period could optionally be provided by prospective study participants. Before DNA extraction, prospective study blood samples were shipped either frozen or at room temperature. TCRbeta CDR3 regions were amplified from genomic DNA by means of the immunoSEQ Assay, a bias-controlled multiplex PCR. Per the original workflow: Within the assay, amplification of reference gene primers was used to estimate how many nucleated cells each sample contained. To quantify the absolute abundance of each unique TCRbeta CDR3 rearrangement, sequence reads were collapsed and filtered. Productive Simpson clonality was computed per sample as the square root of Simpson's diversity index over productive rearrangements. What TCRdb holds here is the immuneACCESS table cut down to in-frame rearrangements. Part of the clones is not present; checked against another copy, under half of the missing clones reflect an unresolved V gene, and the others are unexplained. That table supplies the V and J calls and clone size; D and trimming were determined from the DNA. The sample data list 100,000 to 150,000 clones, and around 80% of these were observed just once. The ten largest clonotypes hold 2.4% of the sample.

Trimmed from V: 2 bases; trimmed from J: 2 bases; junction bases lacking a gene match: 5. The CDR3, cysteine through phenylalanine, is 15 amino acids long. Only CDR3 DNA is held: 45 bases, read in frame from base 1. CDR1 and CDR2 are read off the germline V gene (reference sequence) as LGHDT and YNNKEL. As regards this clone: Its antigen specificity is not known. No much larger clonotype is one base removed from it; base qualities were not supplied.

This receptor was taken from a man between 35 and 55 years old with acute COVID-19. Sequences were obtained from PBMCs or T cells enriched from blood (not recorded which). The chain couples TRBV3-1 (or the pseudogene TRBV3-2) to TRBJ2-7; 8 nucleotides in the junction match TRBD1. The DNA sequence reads TGTGCCAGCAGCCAAACCGGACAGGGTGCCTACGAGCAGTACTTC. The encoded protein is CASSQTGQGAYEQYF.